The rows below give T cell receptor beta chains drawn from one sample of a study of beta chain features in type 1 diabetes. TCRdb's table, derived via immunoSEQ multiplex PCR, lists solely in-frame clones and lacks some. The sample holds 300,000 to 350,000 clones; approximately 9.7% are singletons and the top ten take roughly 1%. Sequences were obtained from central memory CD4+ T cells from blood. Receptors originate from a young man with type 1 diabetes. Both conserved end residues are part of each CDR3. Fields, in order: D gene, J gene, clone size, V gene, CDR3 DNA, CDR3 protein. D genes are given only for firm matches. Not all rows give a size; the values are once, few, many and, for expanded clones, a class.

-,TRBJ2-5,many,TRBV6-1,TGTGCCAGCGGAAACTGGGACGCCGGCGGAGAGACCCAGTACTTC,CASGNWDAGGETQYF
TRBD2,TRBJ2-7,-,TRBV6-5,TGTGCCAGCAGTTACTCTATAGCGGGGGGAACCTACGAGCAGTACTTC,CASSYSIAGGTYEQYF
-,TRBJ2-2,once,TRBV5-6,TGTGCCAGCAGCTTGGGGACGGCCTTCAACACCGGGGAGCTGTTTTTT,CASSLGTAFNTGELFF
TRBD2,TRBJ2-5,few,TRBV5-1,TGCGCCAGCAGCTTGGCTGGGACTAGCGTCGAAGAGACCCAGTACTTC,CASSLAGTSVEETQYF
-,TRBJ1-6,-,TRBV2,TGTGCCAGTTCCCCCGGGACCTGGGATTCACCCCTCCACTTT,CASSPGTWDSPLHF
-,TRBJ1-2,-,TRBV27,TGTGCCAGCTGGGGCAACTATGGCTACACCTTC,CASWGNYGYTF
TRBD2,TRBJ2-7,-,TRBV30,TGTGCCTGGAGTCCCGGACTAGCCCTCGAGCAGTACTTC,CAWSPGLALEQYF
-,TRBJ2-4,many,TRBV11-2,TGTGCCAGCAGCACGGACATCCCTGGCATTCAGTACTTC,CASSTDIPGIQYF
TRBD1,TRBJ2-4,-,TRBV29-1,TGCAGCGTCGCGGACAGGGGACAAATAGCCAAAAACATTCAGTACTTC,CSVADRGQIAKNIQYF
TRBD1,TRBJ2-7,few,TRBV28,TGTGCCATTTGGGACAGGGGGAACTACGAGCAGTACTTC,CAIWDRGNYEQYF
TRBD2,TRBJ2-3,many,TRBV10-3,TGTGCCATCAGACCGACTAGCGGGGCCACAGATACGCAGTATTTT,CAIRPTSGATDTQYF
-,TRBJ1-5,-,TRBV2,TGTGCCAGCAGTCCCCTGAGGGGGATCAATCAGCCCCAGCATTTT,CASSPLRGINQPQHF
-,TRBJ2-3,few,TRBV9,TGTGCCAGCAGCGTAGAGGGAGGGGGTAGGGCAGATACGCAGTATTTT,CASSVEGGGRADTQYF
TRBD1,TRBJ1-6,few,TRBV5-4,TGTGCCAGCAGCTCCGAGACAGGGGTGAATTCACCCCTCCACTTT,CASSSETGVNSPLHF
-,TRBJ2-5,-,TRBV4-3,TGCGCCAGCAGCCAAGATCTGAAAGAGACCCAGTACTTC,CASSQDLKETQYF
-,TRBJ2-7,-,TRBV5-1,TGCGCCAGCAGCTTGGAGTCCTACGAGCAGTACTTC,CASSLESYEQYF
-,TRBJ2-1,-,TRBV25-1,TGTGCCAGCAGCCGCGGGCAGGGAGTGTACAATGAGCAGTTCTTC,CASSRGQGVYNEQFF
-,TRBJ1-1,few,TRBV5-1,TGCGCCAGCAGCTTGAACGGGCCTGAAGCTTTCTTT,CASSLNGPEAFF
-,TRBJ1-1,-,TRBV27,TGTGCCAGCAGTTTTATCGGACGGCGGGAAGCTTTCTTT,CASSFIGRREAFF
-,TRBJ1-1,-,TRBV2,TGTGCCAGCAGTGAAATACAGGTTATGAACACTGAAGCTTTCTTT,CASSEIQVMNTEAFF
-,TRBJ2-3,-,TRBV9,TGTGCCAGCAGCACCCGAGGGAGAGGAGAGGATACGCAGTATTTT,CASSTRGRGEDTQYF
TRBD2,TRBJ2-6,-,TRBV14,TGTGCCAGCAGCCAAGATCCGGTTCTAGCGGGCCGCTCTGGGGCCAACGTCCTGACTTTC,CASSQDPVLAGRSGANVLTF
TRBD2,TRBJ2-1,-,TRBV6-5,TGTGCCAGCATCAGGACTAGCGGGGGTACTGAGCAGTTCTTC,CASIRTSGGTEQFF
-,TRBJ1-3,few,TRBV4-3,TGCGCCAGCAGCCCCCGGCTGGCAGGGCAAGGACCACTCTCTGGAAACACCATATATTTT,CASSPRLAGQGPLSGNTIYF
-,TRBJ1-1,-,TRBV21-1,TGTGCCAGCAGCGATGGACAGGGGAACACTGAAGCTTTCTTT,CASSDGQGNTEAFF
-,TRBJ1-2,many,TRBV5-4,TGTGCCAGCAGCCCGGACGGGGCTAACTATGGCTACACCTTC,CASSPDGANYGYTF
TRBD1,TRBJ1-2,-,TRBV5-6,TGTGCCAGCAACAAGGAGGACAGGGGGCCCGGCTACACCTTC,CASNKEDRGPGYTF
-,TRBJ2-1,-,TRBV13,TGTGCCAGCAGCTTAGAATCTGTCTACAATGAGCAGTTCTTC,CASSLESVYNEQFF
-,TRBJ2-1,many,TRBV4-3,TGCGCCAGCGCCGTACCCGGATCTGAGCAGTTCTTC,CASAVPGSEQFF
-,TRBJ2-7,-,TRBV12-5,TGTGCTAGTGCACGGTGGGGTTCGCTGGACGAGCAGTACTTC,CASARWGSLDEQYF
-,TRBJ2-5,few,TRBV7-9,TGTGCCAGCAGCGCCGGAAACCAAGAGACCCAGTACTTC,CASSAGNQETQYF
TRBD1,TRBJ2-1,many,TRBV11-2,TGTGCCAGCAGCTTATCCGGGACAGCTAACAATGAGCAGTTCTTC,CASSLSGTANNEQFF
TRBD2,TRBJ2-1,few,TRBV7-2,TGTGCCAGCAGCTTTTCTAGCGGGGGGGTTAGGAGGGATGAGCAGTTCTTC,CASSFSSGGVRRDEQFF
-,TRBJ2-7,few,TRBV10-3,TGTGCCATCAGTGAGATTACAGGGTCGAGCTCCTACGAGCAGTACTTC,CAISEITGSSSYEQYF
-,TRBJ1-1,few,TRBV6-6,TGTGCCAGCACGAGTGGTGCTGAAGCTTTCTTT,CASTSGAEAFF
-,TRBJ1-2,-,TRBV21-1,TGTGCCAGCAGCCCACGAGAGGTGGACTATGGCTACACCTTC,CASSPREVDYGYTF
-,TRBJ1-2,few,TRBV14,TGTGCCAGCAGCTACAGGGCTTTGGATGGCTACACCTTC,CASSYRALDGYTF
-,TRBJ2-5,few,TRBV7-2,TGTGCCAGCAGCCGTGGGGGATCGGAGACCCAGTACTTC,CASSRGGSETQYF
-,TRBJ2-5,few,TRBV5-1,TGCGCCAGCAGCGCGAATCAAGAGACCCAGTACTTC,CASSANQETQYF
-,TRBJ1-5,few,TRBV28,TGTGCCACCACCCCAGATGGACACAGCGGGAATCAGCCCCAGCATTTT,CATTPDGHSGNQPQHF
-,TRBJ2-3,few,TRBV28,TGTGCCAGCAGTCCCGGGACTTCATACGGGGATACGCAGTATTTT,CASSPGTSYGDTQYF
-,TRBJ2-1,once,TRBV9,TGTGCCAGCAGCGTAAAGGGTTACAATGAGCAGTTCTTC,CASSVKGYNEQFF
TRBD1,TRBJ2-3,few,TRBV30,TGTGCCTGGAGGGGCCCAGGGGGATATACGCAGTATTTT,CAWRGPGGYTQYF
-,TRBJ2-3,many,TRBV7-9,TGTGCCAGCAGCTCCCCAGGGACTGCTAGCACAGATACGCAGTATTTT,CASSSPGTASTDTQYF
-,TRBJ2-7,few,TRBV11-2,TGTGCCAGCAGCCTGGGGCAGGTCATCTACGAGCAGTACTTC,CASSLGQVIYEQYF